Presented here are 17 T cell receptor beta chains from one specimen sequenced in a study of cytomegalovirus exposure and HLA in healthy donors. PCR was performed using 60 Vbeta and 13 Jbeta primers. The table came from immunoSEQ multiplex PCR; TCRdb's copy has only in-frame clones and leaves some out. The data show around 160,000 clones, 68% seen once. The sequenced material came from PBMCs. The receptor set was obtained from a woman younger than 30 in good health and CMV-seropositive.

The rearrangement links TRBV18 to TRBJ1-5; no definite D call. This CDR3 is 15 amino acids long. Germline-derived CDR1 and CDR2 are KGHSH and LQKENI. Trimming shortened V by 0 bases and J by 4 bases, and 10 bases separated the two germline ends. The CDR3 loop is CASSPPGQNNQPQHF. The DNA for the CDR3 is TGTGCCAGCTCACCACCGGGCCAGAATAATCAGCCCCAGCATTTT. Supplemented by reference TRBV18 and TRBJ1-5, the full variable domain reads NAGVMQNPRHLVRRRGQEARLRCSPMKGHSHVYWYRQLPEEGLKFMVYLQKENIIDESGMPKERFSAEFPKEGPSILRIQQVVRGDSAAYFCASSPPGQNNQPQHFGDGTRLSIL.

This clone was seen more than once but under ten times. The J gene is TRBJ2-7, the V gene TRBV23-1; 8 bases match TRBD1. TRBV23-1 falls under the ORF class, with uncertain function. J was trimmed by 4 bases and V by 0 bases; bases with no gene match: 5. The CDR3 has 15 residues. The CDR3 DNA follows: TGCGCCAGCAGTCAATCGAAGGACAGGGAATACGAGCAGTACTTC. Translated: CASSQSKDREYEQYF.

The rearrangement joins TRBV7-9 to TRBJ1-1, with TRBD1 identical over 7 bases. From germline, CDR1 is SEHNR and CDR2 FQNEAQ (reference sequence). The length of the CDR3 is 16 residues. Trimming removed 5 bases from V and 0 bases from J; junction bases left unmatched: 9. CDR3: CASSPTGTVLNTEAFF. As DNA, the CDR3 is TGTGCCAGCAGCCCCACTGGGACAGTCTTGAACACTGAAGCTTTCTTT.

This clone was seen a handful of times. V usage is TRBV14 and J usage is TRBJ2-1; 12 bases agree with TRBD2. There are 19 residues in the CDR3. The V gene end was trimmed by 6 bases and the J gene end by 8 bases; junction bases not matched to a gene: 20. In germline, CDR1 is SGHDN, CDR2 FVKESK. The CDR3 DNA reads as TGTGCCAGCAGTCCCTCTAACGGGCTAGCGGGAGGGATTTATCATGAGCAGTTCTTC. It encodes CASSPSNGLAGGIYHEQFF.

V and J are TRBV30 and TRBJ2-1; D gene unclear. The germline V gene encodes CDR1 GTSNPN and CDR2 SVGIG (reference sequence). CDR3 length: 12 amino acids. Trimming cost V 5 bases and J 13 bases, with 18 bases left between them. The CDR3 coding sequence is TGTGCCTGGGGCCCTCGAACGGGTCGCCAGTTCTTC. Translated, it gives CAWGPRTGRQFF.

This chain links TRBV7-2 with TRBJ2-1; 7 bases align to TRBD2. The trim removed 0 bases at V and 7 bases at J, leaving 24 bases unmatched. This CDR3 region has 21 residues. Germline-derived CDR1 and CDR2 are SGHTA and FQGNSA. The CDR3 protein is CASSLAALVMPPGGSMNEQFF. The CDR3 DNA is TGTGCCAGCAGCTTAGCGGCCCTGGTGATGCCACCCGGGGGGTCAATGAATGAGCAGTTCTTC. The complete variable domain, with remaining parts taken from reference TRBV7-2 and TRBJ2-1, reads GAGVSQSPSNKVTEKGKDVELRCDPISGHTALYWYRQSLGQGLEFLIYFQGNSAPDKSGLPSDRFSAERTGGSVSTLTIQRTQQEDSAVYLCASSLAALVMPPGGSMNEQFFGPGTRLTVL.

The J gene is TRBJ2-5, the V gene TRBV6-1; 7 bases match TRBD1. The J call may be wrong; the DNA end is better matched by TRBJ2-7. CDR3 length: 13 residues. Germline CDR1 and CDR2: MNHNS and SASEGT. The CDR3 bases are TGTGCCAGCCATCGGACAGGCGTTCTCGAGCAGTACTTC. This codes for CASHRTGVLEQYF.

The chain couples TRBV7-2 to TRBJ1-5; tentatively, D is TRBD1 (5 bases). Germline V gene data show CDR1 as SGHTA and CDR2 as FQGNSA. The CDR3 contains 17 residues. The V end lost 5 bases, the J end lost 4 bases, and 21 bases lay between the germline ends. CDR3 in DNA: TGTGCCAGCAGCGGTCAGGGAATTATCCGAGCAAATCAGCCCCAGCATTTT. Its translation is CASSGQGIIRANQPQHF.

The chain links TRBV28 to TRBJ1-2, with D unresolved. Germline-derived CDR1 and CDR2 are MDHEN and SYDVKM. The CDR3 has 13 amino acids. V gave up 6 bases and J gave up 4 bases, with 12 bases separating them. CDR3 protein: CASSPVPGYGYTF. In DNA form, the CDR3 reads TGTGCCAGCAGCCCAGTTCCGGGCTATGGCTACACCTTC.

A few counts support this clone. The chain carries TRBV2 and TRBJ2-2; D possibly corresponds to TRBD2 (6 bases). Germline CDR1 and CDR2: SNHLY and FYNNEI. V shed 8 bases and J shed 0 bases, with 10 bases lying between them. CDR3 length equals 14 residues. The CDR3 DNA sequence: TGTGCCAGCCTGGGACTGACGAACACCGGGGAGCTGTTTTTT. Protein product: CASLGLTNTGELFF.

The chain has TRBV10-1 and TRBJ2-7; 9 bases map to TRBD1. This CDR3 has 16 residues. Per the germline V gene, CDR1 is WNHNN and CDR2 is SYGVQD (reference sequence). Trimming took 5 bases from V and 7 from J; bases not matched to a gene: 15. CDR3 protein: CASSSKTGTGPLEQYF. CDR3 bases: TGCGCCAGCAGTTCTAAAACCGGGACAGGGCCCTTGGAGCAGTACTTC.

The chain is built from TRBV7-6 and TRBJ2-3, with TRBD2 as a possible D gene (5 bases). Per germline, CDR1 SGHVS and CDR2 FNYEAQ. Between the trimmed V and J ends, which lost 5 bases and 1 base, there was a span of 10 bases. The CDR3 contains 14 residues. CDR3 DNA: TGTGCCAGCAGCCCGCTCGGGGGCACAGATACGCAGTATTTT. Translation gives CASSPLGGTDTQYF.

This clone showed up just a few times. The chain carries TRBV5-6 and TRBJ1-1; tentative D call: TRBD1 (6 bases). CDR1 is SGHDT and CDR2 is YYEEEE in the germline V gene. The CDR3 spans 13 residues. Trimming took 2 bases from V and 11 from J, leaving 16 bases between them. The CDR3 DNA reads as TGTGCCAGCAGCTTCCAGGGGCCTCTGGGGGCTTTCTTT. The encoded protein is CASSFQGPLGAFF. Using reference TRBV5-6 and TRBJ1-1 for the parts outside the CDR3, the full variable domain is DAGVTQSPTHLIKTRGQQVTLRCSPKSGHDTVSWYQQALGQGPQFIFQYYEEEERQRGNFPDRFSGHQFPNYSSELNVNALLLGDSALYLCASSFQGPLGAFFGQGTRLTVV.

V gene TRBV4-3 combines with J gene TRBJ2-3; 7 bases are a match to TRBD1. CDR1 is LGHNA, CDR2 YSLEER, per germline. CDR3 length: 15 amino acids. With V trimmed by 1 base and J by 4 bases, 5 bases remained unmatched. The CDR3 nucleotides read TGCGCCAGCAGCCAAGGGACAGGTTTAGCAGATACGCAGTATTTT. Its translation: CASSQGTGLADTQYF.

A note on this clone: An end of the junction differs from the germline gene, which may be a read error. The chain employs TRBV7-6 and TRBJ2-1; TRBD2 agrees at 7 bases. CDR1 and CDR2 (germline): SGHVS, FNYEAQ. The CDR3 contains 15 residues. The DNA of the CDR3 is TGTGCCAGCAGCCCCAATGGGAGGGAACCCAATGGGCAGTTCTTC. Its translation is CASSPNGREPNGQFF.

The rearrangement uses TRBV28 and TRBJ1-2; D perhaps matches TRBD1 (6 bases). Trimming pared 11 bases from V and 8 bases from J, leaving 18 bases between. This CDR3 comprises 12 residues. In germline, CDR1 is MDHEN, CDR2 SYDVKM. This CDR3 reads CASGQSMRGYTF. The CDR3 DNA reads TGTGCCTCCGGACAGTCGATGCGCGGCTACACCTTC.

This rearrangement joins TRBV15 to TRBJ2-7, with 7 bases fitting TRBD2. V gave up 11 bases and J gave up 7 bases; unmatched junction bases: 14. The germline CDR1 and CDR2 sequences are LNHNV and YYDKDF (reference sequence). The CDR3 totals 13 residues. The CDR3, as DNA: TGTGCCGCTTCCCCCGGGAGGCTGGAGGAGCAGTACTTC. It is translated as CAASPGRLEEQYF.